The next 29 T cell receptor beta chains were all read from a single sample in a study of blood T cell repertoires in COVID-19 (dated by TCRdb to 2020 to 2021). Library construction relied on the immunoSEQ multiplex PCR assay. The immuneACCESS repertoire file appears here via TCRdb, limited to in-frame rearrangements. These files lack a portion of the clones; in checked studies, under half of the deficit traces to unresolved V genes, and the cause of the others is not known. Across this sample there are under 350,000 clones, with about 89% seen only once. Clones ranked in the top ten supply under 2.5% of the sample. Sequenced input: peripheral blood. The receptors were gathered from a man aged 45-60 years with acute or convalescent COVID-19.

The CDR3 reads CASSYGTGPGELFF. The CDR3, as DNA: TGTGCCAGCAGTTATGGGACAGGACCCGGGGAGCTGTTTTTT. The chain employs TRBV6-5 and TRBJ2-2, with TRBD1 matching 8 bases. CDR3 length: 14 amino acids. The junction had 3 bases not matched to a gene; V was cut back by 3 bases and J by 6 bases. Germline V gene sequence: CDR1 MNHEY, CDR2 SVGAGI.

The chain combines TRBV9 with TRBJ2-7, with D possibly TRBD1 on 6 matching bases. Between the trimmed V and J ends, which lost 1 base and 1 base, there was a span of 12 bases. The CDR3 sequence is 15 residues long. Looked up from germline, CDR1 is SGDLS and CDR2 is YYNGEE. Here the CDR3 DNA reads TGTGCCAGCAGCGTAACCGACGACAGGTCCTACGAGCAGTACTTC. Its protein product is CASSVTDDRSYEQYF.

This sequence joins TRBV29-1 and TRBJ2-7; D might be TRBD2 (6 bases). The ends were cut back, 8 bases at V and 11 bases at J, with 13 bases in the middle. Germline V lookup: CDR1 SQVTM, CDR2 ANQGSEA. The CDR3 has 9 amino acids. The CDR3 DNA is TGCAGCACCCGGGACTGTAAGTACTTC. The encoded protein is CSTRDCKYF.

The gene calls are TRBV6-6 and TRBJ1-1, with TRBD1 as a possible D gene (6 bases). Trimming shortened V by 5 bases and J by 5 bases, and 12 bases separated the two germline ends. The CDR3 loop spans 13 amino acids. Per the germline V gene, CDR1 is MNHNY and CDR2 is SVGAGI (reference sequence). The CDR3 DNA is TGTGCCAGCAGTACACAGGGTAGGACTGAAGCTTTCTTT. Translation gives CASSTQGRTEAFF.

The gene calls are TRBV20-1 and TRBJ1-6; D remains ambiguous. The V end lost 5 bases, the J end lost 9 bases, and 8 bases lay between the germline ends. This CDR3 is built from 11 residues. CDR1 is DFQATT, CDR2 SNEGSKA, per germline (reference sequence). The CDR3 spells CSASEGSPLHF. Written as DNA, the CDR3 is TGCAGTGCTTCAGAGGGTTCACCCCTCCACTTT.

V and J are TRBV7-3 and TRBJ2-7; the D gene is possibly TRBD1 (5 bases). The CDR3 contains 16 residues. The V end was cut by 3 bases, the J end by 3 bases, with 18 bases between. Per the germline V gene, CDR1 is SGHTA and CDR2 is FQGTGA. This CDR3 reads CASSFPHLDSLYEQYF. The CDR3 coding sequence is TGTGCCAGCAGCTTTCCCCACCTCGACAGCCTCTACGAGCAGTACTTC. Variable domain in full (rest from reference TRBV7-3 and TRBJ2-7): GAGVSQTPSNKVTEKGKYVELRCDPISGHTALYWYRQSLGQGPEFLIYFQGTGAADDSGLPNDRFFAVRPEGSVSTLKIQRTERGDSAVYLCASSFPHLDSLYEQYFGPGTRLTVT.

V usage is TRBV9 and J usage is TRBJ2-1, with 9 bases that match TRBD1. CDR1 is SGDLS, CDR2 YYNGEE, per germline. Trimming at V came to 0 bases and at J to 7 bases, leaving 8 bases not matched to a gene. There are 16 residues in the CDR3. The CDR3 sequence is CASSVAGTGMRNEQFF. CDR3 coding DNA: TGTGCCAGCAGCGTAGCCGGGACAGGGATGAGGAATGAGCAGTTCTTC.

V and J are TRBV6-5 and TRBJ1-1; D remains unclear. CDR1 and CDR2 from the germline V gene are MNHEY and SVGAGI. CDR3 length: 13 amino acids. The V end lost 4 bases, the J end lost 4 bases, and 10 bases lay between the germline ends. CDR3 nucleotides: TGTGCCAGCAGTTTGACGCAGGTCACTGAAGCTTTCTTT. It codes for CASSLTQVTEAFF.

The chain is built from TRBV20-1 and TRBJ2-1, with TRBD1 as a possible D gene (5 bases). CDR1 and CDR2 (germline): DFQATT, SNEGSKA (reference sequence). V was trimmed by 6 bases and J by 8 bases, leaving 11 bases between them. This CDR3 contains 11 residues. The CDR3 coding sequence is TGCAGTGCCCCCAGGGTGGATGAGCAGTTCTTC. It yields the protein CSAPRVDEQFF.

This rearrangement joins TRBV19 to TRBJ2-7; 13 bases map to TRBD2. Unmatched junction bases numbered 3, after V lost 8 bases and J lost 2 bases. This CDR3 region has 14 residues. The germline gives CDR1 LNHDA, CDR2 SQIVND (reference sequence). Here the CDR3 reads CASRTSGGPYEQYF. CDR3 nucleotide sequence: TGTGCCAGTCGGACTAGCGGGGGACCCTACGAGCAGTACTTC. Based on the CDR3 plus reference TRBV19 and TRBJ2-7, the full variable domain is DGGITQSPKYLFRKEGQNVTLSCEQNLNHDAMYWYRQDPGQGLRLIYYSQIVNDFQKGDIAEGYSVSREKKESFPLTVTSAQKNPTAFYLCASRTSGGPYEQYFGPGTRLTVT.

The chain employs TRBV27 and TRBJ1-1; weak D call: TRBD1 (5 bases). The CDR3 extends over 17 amino acids. The germline V gene encodes CDR1 MNHEY and CDR2 SMNVEV (reference sequence). Between the trimmed V and J ends, which lost 4 bases and 0 bases, there was a span of 18 bases. The CDR3 DNA is TGTGCCAGCAGTTACGCCCCGGGGGTACCGGTGAACACTGAAGCTTTCTTT. Protein: CASSYAPGVPVNTEAFF.

The chain is built from TRBV5-5 and TRBJ2-1; tentatively, D is TRBD2 (6 bases). Germline V gene lookup returns CDR1 SGHKS and CDR2 YYEKEE (reference sequence). V was trimmed by 3 bases and J by 12 bases, leaving 13 bases between them. The CDR3 contains 12 residues. CDR3 protein: CASSYTAGGQFF. The CDR3 DNA reads as TGTGCCAGCAGCTATACAGCGGGCGGGCAGTTCTTC. The full variable domain, with the rest looked up from reference TRBV5-5 and TRBJ2-1, is DAGVTQSPTHLIKTRGQQVTLRCSPISGHKSVSWYQQVLGQGPQFIFQYYEKEERGRGNFPDRFSARQFPNYSSELNVNALLLGDSALYLCASSYTAGGQFFGPGTRLTVL.

In its sample, this clone was seen a few times. The chain joins TRBV2 to TRBJ2-7; the match to TRBD1 covers 7 bases. The trim removed 4 bases at V and 9 bases at J, leaving 18 bases unmatched. The V gene's germline CDR1 is SNHLY and CDR2 FYNNEI. The CDR3 length is 16 residues. Here the CDR3 DNA reads TGTGCCAGCAGTGCGGGACAGAGAGACCCCCTCCGTGGGCAGTACTTC. Translation: CASSAGQRDPLRGQYF.

This clone appeared once. The chain couples TRBV30 to TRBJ2-7; 8 nucleotides line up with TRBD1. CDR1 is GTSNPN and CDR2 is SVGIG in the germline V gene (reference sequence). Trimming removed 5 bases from V and 3 bases from J; junction bases left unmatched: 12. The CDR3 is made up of 15 amino acids. CDR3 coding DNA: TGTGCCTGGGTCACCACCGGGACAGGAGGCTACGAGCAGTACTTC. As protein: CAWVTTGTGGYEQYF.

The chain recombines TRBV5-6 with TRBJ2-2; D is undetermined. Trimming took off 0 bases at V and 6 bases at J, with 9 bases between the two ends. CDR3 size: 14 residues. Germline CDR1 and CDR2: SGHDT and YYEEEE. The CDR3 bases are TGTGCCAGCAGCTTGGCTCTTTTTTCCGGGGAGCTGTTTTTT. Protein product: CASSLALFSGELFF.

V and J are TRBV11-2 and TRBJ2-5, with 13 bases identical to TRBD2. This CDR3 is 15 amino acids long. The germline gives CDR1 SGHAT, CDR2 FQNNGV. Unmatched junction bases numbered 7, after V lost 5 bases and J lost 7 bases. Here the CDR3 reads CASSITSGGGGTQYF. CDR3 in DNA: TGTGCCAGCAGCATAACTAGCGGGGGGGGAGGGACCCAGTACTTC.

CDR3 residues: CASSQDTGTQYF. Written as DNA, the CDR3 is TGTGCCAGCAGCCAAGATACCGGGACCCAGTACTTC. This sequence joins TRBV3-1 (or the pseudogene TRBV3-2) and TRBJ2-5; no firm D call. V lost 0 bases and J 7 bases, leaving 6 bases between the germline ends. There are 12 residues in the CDR3. Per germline, CDR1 LGHDT and CDR2 YNNKEL (reference sequence).

This clone was detected once. J is TRBJ1-2 and V is TRBV19; D remains ambiguous. The CDR3 runs 12 residues. V was cut by 3 bases and J by 2 bases, with 4 bases left in between. Germline V gene lookup returns CDR1 LNHDA and CDR2 SQIVND (reference sequence). The CDR3 loop is CASSIMNYGYTF. The CDR3 DNA is TGTGCCAGTAGTATTATGAACTATGGCTACACCTTC.

V and J are TRBV5-1 and TRBJ2-7, with D possibly being TRBD1 (6 bases). V was shortened by 1 base and J by 6 bases, with 14 bases between the two germline ends. CDR3 length: 14 residues. Germline CDR1 is SGHRS and CDR2 is YFSETQ. The CDR3 protein is CASSLTGPLSEQYF. CDR3 coding DNA: TGCGCCAGCAGCTTGACAGGGCCCCTGAGCGAGCAGTACTTC.

This clone was detected only a few times. The chain has TRBV7-9 and TRBJ2-7, with D unresolved. Looked up from germline, CDR1 is SEHNR and CDR2 is FQNEAQ (reference sequence). This CDR3 contains 15 residues. Trimming pared 1 base from V and 1 base from J, leaving 11 bases between. The CDR3 DNA follows: TGTGCCAGCAGCTTAGAATGGGCCCCTTCCTACGAGCAGTACTTC. Translating gives CASSLEWAPSYEQYF.

The rearrangement joins TRBV7-2 to TRBJ2-7, with 7 bases matching TRBD1. With 4 bases clipped from V and 9 bases from J, the junction kept 15 bases outside the gene matches. The germline V gene has CDR1 SGHTA and CDR2 FQGNSA. The CDR3 consists of 15 residues. CDR3 in amino acids: CASSSQSGTALGQYF. DNA of the CDR3: TGTGCCAGCAGCTCGCAATCCGGGACAGCGCTAGGGCAGTACTTC.

The chain is built from TRBV9 and TRBJ2-3, with D possibly TRBD2 on 5 matching bases. Looked up from germline, CDR1 is SGDLS and CDR2 is YYNGEE. Trimming took 1 base from V and 0 from J, leaving 12 bases between them. The CDR3 contains 16 residues. CDR3 in amino acids: CASSVTAGLSTDTQYF. The CDR3 DNA reads TGTGCCAGCAGCGTAACGGCGGGTCTTAGCACAGATACGCAGTATTTT.

The table lists this clone with a count of one. The V call is TRBV30, the J call TRBJ2-3; no clear D gene. CDR1 is GTSNPN, CDR2 SVGIG, per germline (reference sequence). This CDR3 contains 14 residues. V was shortened by 7 bases and J by 1 base, with 15 bases between the two germline ends. CDR3 residues: CASTGPHGTDTQYF. CDR3 DNA sequence: TGTGCCTCGACGGGTCCCCACGGCACAGATACGCAGTATTTT.

This clone has just one count. The J gene is TRBJ1-3, the V gene TRBV9, with 9 bases identical to TRBD1. V lost 4 bases and J lost 4; bases outside the gene matches: 6. Germline V gives CDR1 SGDLS, CDR2 YYNGEE. The CDR3 sequence is 15 residues long. The CDR3 loop is CASSPQGAPGNTIYF. Written as DNA, the CDR3 is TGTGCCAGCAGCCCACAGGGGGCTCCGGGAAACACCATATATTTT. The variable domain in full, with the rest retrieved from reference TRBV9 and TRBJ1-3, is DSGVTQTPKHLITATGQRVTLRCSPRSGDLSVYWYQQSLDQGLQFLIQYYNGEERAKGNILERFSAQQFPDLHSELNLSSLELGDSALYFCASSPQGAPGNTIYFGEGSWLTVV.

V gene TRBV12-5 combines with J gene TRBJ2-3; D is unclear. V gave up 0 bases and J gave up 2 bases, with 6 bases separating them. Germline CDR1 reads LGHNT; CDR2 reads FRNRAP. The CDR3 contains 14 residues. The CDR3 protein is CASGLVTFTDTQYF. CDR3 sequence (DNA): TGTGCTAGTGGTTTGGTAACTTTCACAGATACGCAGTATTTT.

The rearrangement links TRBV10-1 to TRBJ2-1, with TRBD1 matching over 8 bases. Germline CDR1 and CDR2: WNHNN and SYGVQD (reference sequence). Unmatched junction bases numbered 5, after V lost 2 bases and J lost 8 bases. This CDR3 has 14 amino acids. The CDR3 reads CASSERTGFYEQFF. CDR3 in DNA: TGCGCCAGCAGTGAGAGGACAGGGTTTTATGAGCAGTTCTTC.

This clone was found once. The rearrangement uses TRBV4-1 and TRBJ1-2; possibly TRBD1 for D (5 bases). The CDR3 sequence is 16 residues long. V lost 1 base, J lost 4 bases, and 16 bases lay in between. Germline assignment: CDR1 MGHRA and CDR2 YSYEKL. The CDR3 sequence: CASSQAETVTSYGYTF. The CDR3 DNA follows: TGCGCCAGCAGCCAAGCCGAGACAGTCACCTCCTATGGCTACACCTTC.

This chain links TRBV5-1 with TRBJ1-1; 8 nucleotides match TRBD1. V lost 5 bases and J lost 0; bases outside the gene matches: 3. The CDR3 has 14 residues. CDR1 SGHRS and CDR2 YFSETQ come from the germline V gene. The CDR3 coding sequence is TGCGCCAGCAGAGGGACAGGTATGAACACTGAAGCTTTCTTT. Translation: CASRGTGMNTEAFF.

The chain has TRBV6-5 and TRBJ1-1, with 9 bases aligning to TRBD1. CDR1 MNHEY and CDR2 SVGAGI come from the germline V gene. Trimming at V came to 7 bases and at J to 10 bases, leaving 13 bases not matched to a gene. The CDR3 totals 14 residues. CDR3 region: CASIRDRVMSIAFF. In DNA form, the CDR3 reads TGTGCCAGCATTCGGGACAGGGTCATGTCCATAGCTTTCTTT.